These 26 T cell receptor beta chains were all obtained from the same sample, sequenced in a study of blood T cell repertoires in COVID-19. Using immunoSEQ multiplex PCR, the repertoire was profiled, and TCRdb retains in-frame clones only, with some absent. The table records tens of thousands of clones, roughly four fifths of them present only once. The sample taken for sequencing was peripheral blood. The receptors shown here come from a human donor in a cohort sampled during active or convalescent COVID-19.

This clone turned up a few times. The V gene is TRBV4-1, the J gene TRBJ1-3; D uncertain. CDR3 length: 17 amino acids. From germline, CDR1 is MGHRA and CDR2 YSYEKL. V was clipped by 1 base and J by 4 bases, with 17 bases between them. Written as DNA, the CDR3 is TGCGCCAGCAGCCAAGTTGGTGGCAGGCGACGGGGAAACACCATATATTTT. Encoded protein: CASSQVGGRRRGNTIYF.

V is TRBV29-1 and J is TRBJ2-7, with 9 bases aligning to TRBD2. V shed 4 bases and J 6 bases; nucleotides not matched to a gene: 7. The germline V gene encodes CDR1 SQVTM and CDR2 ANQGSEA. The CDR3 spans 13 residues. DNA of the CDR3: TGCAGCGTTGGCGCTAGCGGGGTGGGCGAGCAGTACTTC. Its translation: CSVGASGVGEQYF.

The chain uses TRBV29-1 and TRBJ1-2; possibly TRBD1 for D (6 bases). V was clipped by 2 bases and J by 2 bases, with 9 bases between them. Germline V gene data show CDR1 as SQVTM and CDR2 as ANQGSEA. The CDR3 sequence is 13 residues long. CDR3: CSVEWQGNYGYTF. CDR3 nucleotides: TGCAGCGTTGAATGGCAGGGGAACTATGGCTACACCTTC.

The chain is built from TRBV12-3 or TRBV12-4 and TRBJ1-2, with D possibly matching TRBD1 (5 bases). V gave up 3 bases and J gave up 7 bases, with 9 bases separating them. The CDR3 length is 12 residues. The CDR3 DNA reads TGTGCCAGCAGTTTGGTCGGGGGTGGCTACACCTTC. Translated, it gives CASSLVGGGYTF.

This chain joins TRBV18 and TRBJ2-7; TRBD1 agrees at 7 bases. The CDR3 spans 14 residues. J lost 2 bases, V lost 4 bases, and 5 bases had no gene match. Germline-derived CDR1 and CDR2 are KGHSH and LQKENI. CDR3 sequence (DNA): TGTGCCAGCTCACAGGGGGCCCAGACCTACGAGCAGTACTTC. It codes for CASSQGAQTYEQYF. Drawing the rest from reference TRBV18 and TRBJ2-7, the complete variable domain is NAGVMQNPRHLVRRRGQEARLRCSPMKGHSHVYWYRQLPEEGLKFMVYLQKENIIDESGMPKERFSAEFPKEGPSILRIQQVVRGDSAAYFCASSQGAQTYEQYFGPGTRLTVT.

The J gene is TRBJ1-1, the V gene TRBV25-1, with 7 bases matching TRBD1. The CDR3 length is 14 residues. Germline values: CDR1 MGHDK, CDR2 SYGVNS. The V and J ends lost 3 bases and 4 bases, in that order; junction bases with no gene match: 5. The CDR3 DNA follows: TGTGCCAGCAGTGAGATTGACAGGGTCACTGAAGCTTTCTTT. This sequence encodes CASSEIDRVTEAFF.

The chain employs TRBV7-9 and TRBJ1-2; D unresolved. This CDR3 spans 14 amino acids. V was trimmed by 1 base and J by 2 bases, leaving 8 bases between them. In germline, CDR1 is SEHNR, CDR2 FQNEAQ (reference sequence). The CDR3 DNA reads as TGTGCCAGCAGCTTAGATGAGGTGAACTATGGCTACACCTTC. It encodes CASSLDEVNYGYTF.

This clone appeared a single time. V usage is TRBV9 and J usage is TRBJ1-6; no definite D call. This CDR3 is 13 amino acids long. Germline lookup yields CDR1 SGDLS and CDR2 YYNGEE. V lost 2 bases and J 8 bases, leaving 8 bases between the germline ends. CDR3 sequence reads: CASSVLADSPLHF. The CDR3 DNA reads TGTGCCAGCAGCGTGTTAGCGGATTCACCCCTCCACTTT. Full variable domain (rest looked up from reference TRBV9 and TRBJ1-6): DSGVTQTPKHLITATGQRVTLRCSPRSGDLSVYWYQQSLDQGLQFLIQYYNGEERAKGNILERFSAQQFPDLHSELNLSSLELGDSALYFCASSVLADSPLHFGNGTRLTVT.

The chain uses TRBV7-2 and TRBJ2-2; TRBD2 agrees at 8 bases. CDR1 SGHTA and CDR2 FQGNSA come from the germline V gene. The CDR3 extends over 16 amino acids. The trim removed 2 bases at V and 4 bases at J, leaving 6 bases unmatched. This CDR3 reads CASSLSGGLGTGELFF. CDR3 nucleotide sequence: TGTGCCAGCAGCTTATCGGGGGGGCTTGGCACCGGGGAGCTGTTTTTT.

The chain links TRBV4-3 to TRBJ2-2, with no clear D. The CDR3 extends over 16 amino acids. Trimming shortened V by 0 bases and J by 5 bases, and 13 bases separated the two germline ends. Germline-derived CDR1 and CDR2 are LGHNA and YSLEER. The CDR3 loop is CASSQEKDGRTGELFF. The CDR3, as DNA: TGCGCCAGCAGCCAAGAAAAGGATGGCAGGACCGGGGAGCTGTTTTTT.

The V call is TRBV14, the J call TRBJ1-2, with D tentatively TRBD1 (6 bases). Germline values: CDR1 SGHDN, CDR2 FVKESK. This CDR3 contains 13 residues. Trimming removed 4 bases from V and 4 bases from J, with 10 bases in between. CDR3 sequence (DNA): TGTGCCAGCAGCCGGGGGCGGGCCTATGGCTACACCTTC. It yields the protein CASSRGRAYGYTF.

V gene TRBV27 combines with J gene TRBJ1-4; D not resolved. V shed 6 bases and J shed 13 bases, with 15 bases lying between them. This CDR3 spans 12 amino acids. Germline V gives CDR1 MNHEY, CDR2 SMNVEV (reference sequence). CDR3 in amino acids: CASSPLEGALFF. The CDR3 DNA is TGTGCCAGCAGCCCCTTGGAGGGAGCACTGTTTTTT.

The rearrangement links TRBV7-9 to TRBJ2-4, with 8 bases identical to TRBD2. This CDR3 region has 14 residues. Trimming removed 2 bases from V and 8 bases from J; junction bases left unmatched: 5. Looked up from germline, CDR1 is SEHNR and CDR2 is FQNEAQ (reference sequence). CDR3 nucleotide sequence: TGTGCCAGCAGCTTAAGTAGCGGGGTATACATTCAGTACTTC. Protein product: CASSLSSGVYIQYF.

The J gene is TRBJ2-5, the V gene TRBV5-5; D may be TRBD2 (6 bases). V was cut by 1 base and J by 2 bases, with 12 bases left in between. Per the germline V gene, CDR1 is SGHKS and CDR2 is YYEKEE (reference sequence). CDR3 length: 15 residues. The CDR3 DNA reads TGTGCCAGCAGCTTGCGCGGGGCAGAACAAGAGACCCAGTACTTC. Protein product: CASSLRGAEQETQYF.

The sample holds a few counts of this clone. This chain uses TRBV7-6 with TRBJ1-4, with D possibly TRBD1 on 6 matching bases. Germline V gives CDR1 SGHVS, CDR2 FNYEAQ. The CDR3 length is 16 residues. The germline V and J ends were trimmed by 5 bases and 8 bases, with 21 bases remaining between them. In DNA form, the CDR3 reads TGTGCCAGCAGCGGCGCGGGAGGGGGGGAGAGCGAAAAACTGTTTTTT. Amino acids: CASSGAGGGESEKLFF.

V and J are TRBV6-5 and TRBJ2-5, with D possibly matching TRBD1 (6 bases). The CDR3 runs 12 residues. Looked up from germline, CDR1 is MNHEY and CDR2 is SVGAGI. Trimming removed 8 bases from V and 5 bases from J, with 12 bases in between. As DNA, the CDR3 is TGTGCCAGCGGGACCGACAGGGAGACCCAGTACTTC. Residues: CASGTDRETQYF.

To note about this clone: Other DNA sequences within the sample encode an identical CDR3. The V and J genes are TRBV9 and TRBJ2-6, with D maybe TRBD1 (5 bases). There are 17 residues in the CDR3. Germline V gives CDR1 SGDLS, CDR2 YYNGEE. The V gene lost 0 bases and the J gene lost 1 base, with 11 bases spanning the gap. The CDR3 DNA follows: TGTGCCAGCAGCGTAGAGGGGCGGTCTTCTGGGGCCAACGTCCTGACTTTC. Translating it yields CASSVEGRSSGANVLTF.

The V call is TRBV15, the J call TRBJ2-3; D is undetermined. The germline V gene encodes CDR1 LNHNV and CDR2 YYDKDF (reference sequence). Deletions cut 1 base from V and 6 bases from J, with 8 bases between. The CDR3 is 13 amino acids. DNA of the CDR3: TGTGCCACCAGCAGAGTACTCGAGGATACGCAGTATTTT. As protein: CATSRVLEDTQYF.

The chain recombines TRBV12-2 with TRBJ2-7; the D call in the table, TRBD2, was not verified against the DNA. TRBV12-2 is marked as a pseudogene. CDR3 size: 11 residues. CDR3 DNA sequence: TGTGCAAGTCGCTCGTTCTACGAGCAGTACTTC. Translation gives CASRSFYEQYF.

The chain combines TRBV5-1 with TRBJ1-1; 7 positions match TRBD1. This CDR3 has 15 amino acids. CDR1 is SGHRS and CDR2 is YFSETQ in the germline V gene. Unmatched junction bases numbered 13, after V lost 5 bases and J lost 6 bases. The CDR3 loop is CASRETGGTAAEAFF. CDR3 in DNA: TGCGCCAGCAGAGAGACTGGAGGGACAGCAGCTGAAGCTTTCTTT. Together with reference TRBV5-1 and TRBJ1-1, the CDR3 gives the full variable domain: KAGVTQTPRYLIKTRGQQVTLSCSPISGHRSVSWYQQTPGQGLQFLFEYFSETQRNKGNFPGRFSGRQFSNSRSEMNVSTLELGDSALYLCASRETGGTAAEAFFGQGTRLTVV.

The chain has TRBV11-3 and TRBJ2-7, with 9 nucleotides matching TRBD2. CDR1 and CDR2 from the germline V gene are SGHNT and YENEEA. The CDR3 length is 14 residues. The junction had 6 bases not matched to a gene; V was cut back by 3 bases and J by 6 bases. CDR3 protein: CASSFTGTSSEQYF. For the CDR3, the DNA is TGTGCCAGCAGCTTTACCGGGACTAGCTCCGAGCAGTACTTC.

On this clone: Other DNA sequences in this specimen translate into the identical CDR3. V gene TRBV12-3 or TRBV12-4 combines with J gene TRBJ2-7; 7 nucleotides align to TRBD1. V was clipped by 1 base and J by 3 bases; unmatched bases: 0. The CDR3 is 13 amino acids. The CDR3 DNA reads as TGTGCCAGCAGTTTAGGACAGGGCTACGAGCAGTACTTC. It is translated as CASSLGQGYEQYF.

CDR3 sequence reads: CASSTGGGPYNEQFF. The CDR3 DNA follows: TGTGCCAGCAGCACAGGCGGGGGTCCCTACAATGAGCAGTTCTTC. This chain links TRBV7-2 with TRBJ2-1; TRBD2 agrees at 7 bases. The V and J ends lost 5 bases and 2 bases, in that order; junction bases with no gene match: 6. The CDR3 sequence is 15 residues long. The germline V gene has CDR1 SGHTA and CDR2 FQGNSA.

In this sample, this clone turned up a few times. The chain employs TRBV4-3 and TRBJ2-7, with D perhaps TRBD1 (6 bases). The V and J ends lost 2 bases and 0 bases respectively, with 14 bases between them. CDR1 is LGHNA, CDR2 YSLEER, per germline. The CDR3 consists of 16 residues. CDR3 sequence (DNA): TGCGCCAGCAGCCAAACAGGGAATTCAATCTCCTACGAGCAGTACTTC. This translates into CASSQTGNSISYEQYF.

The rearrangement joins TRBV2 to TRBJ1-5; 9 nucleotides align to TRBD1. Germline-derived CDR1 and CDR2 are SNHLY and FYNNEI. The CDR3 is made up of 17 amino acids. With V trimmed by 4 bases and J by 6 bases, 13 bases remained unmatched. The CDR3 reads CASSGRVDRGARQPQHF. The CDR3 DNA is TGTGCCAGCAGTGGAAGAGTTGACAGGGGGGCCCGTCAGCCCCAGCATTTT.

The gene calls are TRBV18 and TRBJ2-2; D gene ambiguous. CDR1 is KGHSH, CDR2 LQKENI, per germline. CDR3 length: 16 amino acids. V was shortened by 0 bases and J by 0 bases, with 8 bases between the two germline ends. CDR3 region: CASSPPFAANTGELFF. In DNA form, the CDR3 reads TGTGCCAGCTCACCACCGTTCGCAGCGAACACCGGGGAGCTGTTTTTT.